These T cell receptor beta chains were read from a single sample in a study of breast tumors, draining lymph nodes, adjacent tissues. TCRdb re-analysed the multiplex PCR reads in MiXCR, keeping a single row per CDR3 protein. The sample records 200,000 to 250,000 distinct CDR3 sequences, nearly 35% being singletons. The sequencing input was axillary lymph node tissue. The receptors were gathered from a female donor with breast cancer. Some clones in this sample may be carry-over from other donors' samples. Both conserved end residues are part of each CDR3. Fields, in order: clone size, V gene, D gene, J gene, CDR3 protein, CDR3 DNA. A D gene is named only where the DNA matches it firmly. The size field is filled for only some rows; it gives once, few, many or a size class.

>.|TRBV6-2/TRBV6-3|.|TRBJ1-3
CASRTLTGSSGNTIYF
TGTGCCAGCAGGACCCTCACGGGGAGCTCTGGAAACACCATATATTTT
>.|TRBV9|.|TRBJ1-3
CASSPDRLAGGGNTIYF
TGTGCCAGCAGCCCAGACAGACTAGCGGGGGGTGGAAACACCATATATTTT
>.|TRBV19|TRBD2|TRBJ2-1
CASSSSGTTSYNEQFF
TGTGCCAGTAGTTCAAGCGGGACTACCTCCTACAATGAGCAGTTCTTC
>many|TRBV19|.|TRBJ2-6
CASSIHYSSGANVLTF
TGTGCCAGTAGTATTCACTACAGCTCTGGGGCCAACGTCCTGACTTTC
>many|TRBV20-1|TRBD1|TRBJ2-1
CNARGPRVGEQFF
TGCAATGCTAGGGGGCCCCGGGTGGGTGAGCAGTTCTTC
>many|TRBV10-3|.|TRBJ2-2
CAISESDLNTGELFF
TGTGCCATCAGTGAGTCGGACCTAAACACCGGGGAGCTGTTTTTT
>.|TRBV2|TRBD2|TRBJ2-2
CASRRLAGLTTGELFF
TGTGCCAGCAGGAGACTAGCGGGCCTGACCACCGGGGAGCTGTTTTTT
>many|TRBV28|.|TRBJ1-5
CASSPTLPGSNQPQHF
TGTGCCAGCAGCCCTACCCTACCGGGGTCCAATCAGCCCCAGCATTTT
>.|TRBV7-3|TRBD1|TRBJ1-6
CASSSHGQARSPLHF
TGTGCCAGCAGCTCCCACGGACAGGCTAGGTCACCCCTCCACTTT
>many|TRBV5-1|.|TRBJ1-4
CASSLQGGATNEKLFF
TGCGCCAGCAGCTTGCAGGGAGGGGCAACTAATGAAAAACTGTTTTTT
>many|TRBV5-6|TRBD1|TRBJ1-5
CASSWGQGWASNQPQHF
TGTGCCAGCAGCTGGGGACAGGGGTGGGCTAGCAATCAGCCCCAGCATTTT
>.|TRBV7-3|TRBD2|TRBJ2-1
CASSLFTGGHEQFF
TGTGCCAGCAGCTTATTTACGGGGGGACATGAGCAGTTCTTC
>.|TRBV10-1|TRBD1|TRBJ2-4
CASSESRTGGIQYF
TGCGCCAGCAGTGAGTCAAGGACAGGGGGCATTCAGTACTTC
>many|TRBV20-1|.|TRBJ1-4
CSARDVGTGAKLFF
TGCAGTGCTAGAGATGTTGGTACGGGGGCGAAACTGTTTTTT
>.|TRBV24-1|TRBD1|TRBJ2-1
CATSARGQINEQFF
TGTGCCACCAGTGCTAGGGGACAGATCAATGAGCAGTTCTTC
>.|TRBV24-1|TRBD1|TRBJ1-2
CATSDFPGQGNKGYTF
TGTGCCACCAGTGATTTTCCGGGACAGGGTAATAAGGGCTACACCTTC
>few|TRBV6-2/TRBV6-3|.|TRBJ1-3
CATCDRRIGNTIYF
TGTGCCACCTGCGACAGAAGGATTGGAAACACCATATATTTT
>many|TRBV5-8|.|TRBJ2-1
CASSFGWHGNNEQFF
TGTGCCAGCAGCTTCGGATGGCACGGGAACAATGAGCAGTTCTTC
>.|TRBV5-1|TRBD2|TRBJ2-1
CASSRTSGGTNEQFF
TGCGCCAGCAGCCGAACTAGCGGGGGGACAAATGAGCAGTTCTTC
>.|TRBV25-1|.|TRBJ2-1
CASGQDNEQFF
TGTGCCAGCGGCCAGGACAATGAGCAGTTCTTC
>.|TRBV7-2|TRBD1|TRBJ2-5
CASSLGDRGRDTQYF
TGTGCCAGCAGCTTAGGGGACAGAGGACGCGACACCCAGTACTTC
>.|TRBV7-6|TRBD2|TRBJ2-1
CASSLAHSGRGSYNEQFF
TGTGCCAGCAGCTTAGCGCATAGCGGGAGGGGCTCCTACAATGAGCAGTTCTTC
>many|TRBV18|.|TRBJ2-1
CASSPPLANEQFF
TGTGCCAGCTCACCGCCACTAGCTAATGAGCAGTTCTTC
>many|TRBV19|.|TRBJ2-7
CASSMSSRTYEQYF
TGTGCCAGTAGTATGTCAAGTAGGACCTACGAGCAGTACTTC
>once|TRBV20-1|.|TRBJ2-1
CSASSPSSYNEQFF
TGCAGTGCCTCGTCTCCTAGCTCCTACAATGAGCAGTTCTTC
>few|TRBV6-1|.|TRBJ1-3
CASRMAEGPGNTIYF
TGTGCCAGCAGGATGGCCGAGGGGCCCGGAAACACCATATATTTT
>many|TRBV15|TRBD1|TRBJ2-2
CASRSGTASGELFF
TGTGCCAGTCGTTCCGGGACAGCCTCCGGGGAGCTGTTTTTT
>few|TRBV27|TRBD1|TRBJ2-6
CASSPDRSPAGANVLTF
TGTGCCAGCAGCCCGGACAGGAGCCCAGCGGGGGCCAACGTCCTGACTTTC
>.|TRBV15|.|TRBJ1-5
CATSRAATHRNQPQHF
TGTGCCACCAGCAGAGCCGCAACCCACAGGAATCAGCCCCAGCATTTT
>many|TRBV11-3|.|TRBJ2-2
CASSSVLRGELFF
TGTGCCAGCAGCTCCGTTTTGAGGGGGGAGCTGTTTTTT
>many|TRBV6-1|.|TRBJ2-5
CASNDEGGTQYF
TGTGCCAGCAACGACGAAGGGGGGACCCAGTACTTC
>many|TRBV7-8|TRBD2|TRBJ2-1
CASSSGLAAINEQFF
TGTGCCAGCAGCTCGGGACTAGCGGCCATCAATGAGCAGTTCTTC
>many|TRBV13|.|TRBJ2-7
CASSLLKGGEQYF
TGTGCCAGCAGCTTGCTAAAGGGCGGGGAGCAGTACTTC
>.|TRBV6-2/TRBV6-3|.|TRBJ1-2
CASRPRWRGNYGYTF
TGTGCCAGCAGGCCCCGATGGAGGGGAAACTATGGCTACACCTTC
>.|TRBV5-1|TRBD1|TRBJ2-3
CASSSRGRTDTRYF
TGCGCCAGCAGCTCCAGGGGGAGAACAGATACGCGGTATTTT
>few|TRBV6-5|.|TRBJ2-7
CASSPPSEQYF
TGTGCCAGCAGTCCCCCCTCCGAGCAGTACTTC
>many|TRBV6-1|.|TRBJ1-2
CASSDLSGGYGYTF
TGTGCCAGCAGTGATCTGTCAGGCGGCTATGGCTACACCTTC
>many|TRBV12-3/TRBV12-4|TRBD2|TRBJ2-3
CASSHASGRASATQYF
TGTGCCAGCAGTCACGCTAGCGGGAGGGCCTCCGCCACGCAGTATTTT
>many|TRBV6-6|TRBD2|TRBJ2-1
CASSLWTSGKGNEQFF
TGTGCCAGCAGTCTCTGGACTAGCGGGAAGGGAAATGAGCAGTTCTTC
>many|TRBV19|.|TRBJ1-5
CASSMRGVLDNQPQHF
TGTGCCAGTAGTATGAGGGGCGTGTTGGACAATCAGCCCCAGCATTTT
>.|TRBV4-1|.|TRBJ1-6
CASSQDMGDSPLHF
TGCGCCAGCAGCCAAGATATGGGTGATTCACCCCTCCACTTT
>.|TRBV29-1|.|TRBJ2-1
CSVDVTSGYEQFF
TGCAGCGTTGATGTCACCTCAGGGTATGAGCAGTTCTTC
>.|TRBV29-1|.|TRBJ1-2
CSFWGDGYTF
TGCAGCTTCTGGGGAGATGGCTACACCTTC
>.|TRBV7-8|TRBD2|TRBJ2-5
CASSIGLGRAKETQYF
TGTGCCAGCAGCATAGGTCTAGGGAGGGCAAAAGAGACCCAGTACTTC
>.|TRBV29-1|TRBD2|TRBJ2-1
CSVETSGSLGGYNEQFF
TGCAGCGTTGAGACTAGCGGTAGCCTGGGGGGATACAATGAGCAGTTCTTC
>many|TRBV19|TRBD2|TRBJ2-1
CASSTQLAGGNEQFF
TGTGCCAGTAGTACCCAACTAGCGGGAGGAAATGAGCAGTTCTTC